This TCR beta chain stems from a study of cytomegalovirus exposure and HLA in healthy donors. Regarding the study as a whole: The presence/absence work took it that sequencing depth was about the same across donors. Earlier analysis looked at TCR beta V segments, and most were productive about 87% or about 30% of the time.

Whereas donors were nominally healthy upon sampling, unrecorded immune exposures were probable. To note about this clone: Its antigen is not identified.

Vbeta (60) and Jbeta (13) primers were used in the PCR. Assay used: immunoSEQ multiplex PCR; TCRdb lists only in-frame clones, some missing. The sample has approximately 140,000 clones; just under 80% are singletons. The receptor comes from a man aged 25 to 40 in good health and CMV-seronegative. The sequenced sample consisted of PBMCs.

CDR3 in amino acids: CASSSPTGGRVPLHF. CDR3 in DNA: TGTGCCAGCAGTTCACCGACAGGGGGCAGGGTACCCCTCCACTTT. V and J are TRBV28 and TRBJ1-6, with 10 bases identical to TRBD1. The germline gives CDR1 MDHEN, CDR2 SYDVKM. The V gene end was trimmed by 4 bases and the J gene end by 12 bases; junction bases not matched to a gene: 9. This CDR3 comprises 15 residues.